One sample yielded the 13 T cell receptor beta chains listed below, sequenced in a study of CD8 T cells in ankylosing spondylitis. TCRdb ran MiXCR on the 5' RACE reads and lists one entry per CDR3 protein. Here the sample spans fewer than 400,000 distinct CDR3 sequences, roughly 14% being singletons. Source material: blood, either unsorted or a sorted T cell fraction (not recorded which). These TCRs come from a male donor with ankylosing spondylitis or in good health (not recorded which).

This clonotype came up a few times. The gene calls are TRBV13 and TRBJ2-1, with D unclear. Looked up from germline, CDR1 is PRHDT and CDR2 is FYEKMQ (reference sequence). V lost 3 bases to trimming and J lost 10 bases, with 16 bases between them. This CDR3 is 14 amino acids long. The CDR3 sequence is CASSFSFYRAEQFF. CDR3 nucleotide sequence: TGTGCCAGCAGCTTTTCGTTTTATCGGGCCGAGCAGTTCTTC. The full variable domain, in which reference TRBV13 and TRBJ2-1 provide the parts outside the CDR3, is AAGVIQSPRHLIKEKRETATLKCYPIPRHDTVYWYQQGPGQDPQFLISFYEKMQSDKGSIPDRFSAQQFSDYHSELNMSSLELGDSALYFCASSFSFYRAEQFFGPGTRLTVL.

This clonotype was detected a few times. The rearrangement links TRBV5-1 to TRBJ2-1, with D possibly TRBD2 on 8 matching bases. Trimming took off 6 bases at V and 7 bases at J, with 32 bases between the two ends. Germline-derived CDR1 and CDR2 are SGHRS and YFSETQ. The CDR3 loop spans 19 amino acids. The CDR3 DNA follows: TGCGCCAGCAACCCCAGGGGGGTAGCGGGACAATCCGAAAGGAATGAGCAGTTCTTC. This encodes CASNPRGVAGQSERNEQFF.

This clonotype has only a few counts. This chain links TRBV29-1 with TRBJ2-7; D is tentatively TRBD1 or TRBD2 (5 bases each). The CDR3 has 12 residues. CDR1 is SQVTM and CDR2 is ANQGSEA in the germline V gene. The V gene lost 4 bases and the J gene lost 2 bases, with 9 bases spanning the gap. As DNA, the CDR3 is TGCAGCGTTGCCGGGGCAGCCTACGAGCAGTACTTC. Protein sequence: CSVAGAAYEQYF.

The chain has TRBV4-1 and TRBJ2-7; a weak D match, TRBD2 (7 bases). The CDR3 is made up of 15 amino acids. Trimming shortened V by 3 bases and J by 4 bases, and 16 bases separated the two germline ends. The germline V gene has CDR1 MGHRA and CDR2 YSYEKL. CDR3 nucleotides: TGCGCCAGCAGCCACCCCGTGGGGGGGGCTTACGAGCAGTACTTC. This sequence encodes CASSHPVGGAYEQYF.

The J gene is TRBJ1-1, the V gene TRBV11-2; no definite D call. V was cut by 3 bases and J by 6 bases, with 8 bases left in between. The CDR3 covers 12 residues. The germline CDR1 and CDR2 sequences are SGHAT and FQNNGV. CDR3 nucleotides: TGTGCCAGCAGCTTCTTCGGGTCTGAAGCTTTCTTT. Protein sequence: CASSFFGSEAFF.

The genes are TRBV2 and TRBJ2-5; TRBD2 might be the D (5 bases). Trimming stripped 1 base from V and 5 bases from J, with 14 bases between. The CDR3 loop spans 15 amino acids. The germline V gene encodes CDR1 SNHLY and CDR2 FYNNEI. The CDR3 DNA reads TGTGCCAGCAGTGAAGTCCGGAGGCGGGTGGAGACCCAGTACTTC. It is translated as CASSEVRRRVETQYF.

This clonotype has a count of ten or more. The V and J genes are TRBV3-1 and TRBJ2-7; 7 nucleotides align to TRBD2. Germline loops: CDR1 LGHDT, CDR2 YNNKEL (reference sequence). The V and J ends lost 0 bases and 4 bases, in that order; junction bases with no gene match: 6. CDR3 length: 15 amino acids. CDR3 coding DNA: TGTGCCAGCAGCCAAGATCCCAGCGGGGCTTACGAGCAGTACTTC. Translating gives CASSQDPSGAYEQYF.

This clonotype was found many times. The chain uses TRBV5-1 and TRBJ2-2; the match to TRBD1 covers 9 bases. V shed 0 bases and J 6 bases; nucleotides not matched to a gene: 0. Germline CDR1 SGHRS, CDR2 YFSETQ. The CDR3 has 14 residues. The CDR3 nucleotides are TGCGCCAGCAGCTTGGGACAGGGGGCCGGGGAGCTGTTTTTT. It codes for CASSLGQGAGELFF.

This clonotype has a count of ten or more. This CDR3 is CASSWDRPHSYEQYF. The CDR3 nucleotides are TGTGCCAGCAGTTGGGACAGGCCGCACTCCTACGAGCAGTACTTC. V and J are TRBV12-3 or TRBV12-4 and TRBJ2-7; 8 bases map to TRBD1. The ends lost 4 bases at V and 0 bases at J; junction bases unmatched: 5. The CDR3 spans 15 residues.

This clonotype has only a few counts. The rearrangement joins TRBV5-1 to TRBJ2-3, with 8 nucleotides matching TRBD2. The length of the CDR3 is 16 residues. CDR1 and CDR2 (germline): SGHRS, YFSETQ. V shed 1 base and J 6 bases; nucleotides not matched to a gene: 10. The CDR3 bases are TGCGCCAGCAGCTTGTCCCCCAGCGGGGGCTGGGATACGCAGTATTTT. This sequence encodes CASSLSPSGGWDTQYF.

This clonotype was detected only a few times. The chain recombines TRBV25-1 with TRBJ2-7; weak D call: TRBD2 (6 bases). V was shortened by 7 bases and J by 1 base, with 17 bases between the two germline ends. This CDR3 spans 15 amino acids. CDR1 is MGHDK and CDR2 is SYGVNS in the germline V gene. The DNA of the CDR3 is TGTGCCAGCACTAAGGAGGGGCCGTTGTCCTACGAGCAGTACTTC. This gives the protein CASTKEGPLSYEQYF.

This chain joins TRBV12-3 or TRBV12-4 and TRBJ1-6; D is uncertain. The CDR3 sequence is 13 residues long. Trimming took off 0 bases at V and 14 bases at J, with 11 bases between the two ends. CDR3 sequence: CASSLALDVSLHF. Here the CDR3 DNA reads TGTGCCAGCAGTTTAGCGCTGGATGTGTCCCTCCACTTT.

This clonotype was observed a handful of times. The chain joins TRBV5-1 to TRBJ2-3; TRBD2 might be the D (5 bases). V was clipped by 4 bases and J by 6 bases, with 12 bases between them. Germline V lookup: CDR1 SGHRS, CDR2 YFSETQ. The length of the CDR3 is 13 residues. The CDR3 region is CASSRTGMDTQYF. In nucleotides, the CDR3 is TGCGCCAGCAGCCGGACCGGGATGGATACGCAGTATTTT.